This T cell receptor (beta chain) was profiled in a study of blood T cell repertoires in COVID-19. Study information: Specimens from acute and convalescent COVID-19 originated in the United States, Italy and Spain. The analysed material was cDNA or gDNA that came from T cells, B-cell-depleted T cells, or PBMCs.

CDR1 is SGHDT and CDR2 is YYEEEE in the germline V gene. The CDR3 spans 14 residues. The ends lost 1 base at V and 8 bases at J; junction bases unmatched: 7. Per the authors' pipeline: Reference gene primer amplification in the assay estimated nucleated cell counts. Using immunoSEQ multiplex PCR, the repertoire was profiled, and TCRdb retains in-frame clones only, with some absent. For V, J and clone size, that table is used; D and trimming come from the DNA. The data contain approximately 270,000 clones, approximately 88% of them singletons. This TCR was sampled from a man aged 45-65 years with acute or convalescent COVID-19. What was sequenced was peripheral blood. The J gene is TRBJ1-2, the V gene TRBV5-6, with 8 nucleotides matching TRBD1. CDR3 DNA sequence: TGTGCCAGCAGCTTGCCGGGACAGGCGAGAGGCTACACCTTC. Amino acid sequence: CASSLPGQARGYTF. Looking up the rest from reference TRBV5-6 and TRBJ1-2 gives the full variable domain: DAGVTQSPTHLIKTRGQQVTLRCSPKSGHDTVSWYQQALGQGPQFIFQYYEEEERQRGNFPDRFSGHQFPNYSSELNVNALLLGDSALYLCASSLPGQARGYTFGSGTRLTVV.